The present T cell receptor beta chain was sequenced within a study of cytomegalovirus exposure and HLA in healthy donors. Study-level points and caveats: A later analysis reportedly identified an Asian-associated ancestry cluster as carrying fewer N-insertions than the approximately 670-donor mean. Later on, an analysis tied roughly 17,000 TCR beta sequences to HLA alleles at 0.05 false discovery rate. TCR beta sequences reportedly predicted most subjects' HLA-A and HLA-B alleles accurately. Associated with cytomegalovirus, according to the listing, were around 160 TCR beta chains.

Note on this clone: Its antigen is not known.

The study ran its PCR with 60 Vbeta and 13 Jbeta primers. Some clones are missing from TCRdb's copy, which holds only in-frame ones; the method was immunoSEQ multiplex PCR. The sample comprises roughly 130,000 clones, roughly 82% of which are singletons, and 10% to 12% rests with the top ten. The J segment lost 1 base and the V segment lost 4 bases, leaving 9 bases of the junction unmatched. The CDR3 has 18 residues. The V gene's germline CDR1 is SGDLS and CDR2 YYNGEE. Sequencing was performed on PBMCs. The TCR sequence derives from a male donor in good health and CMV-seropositive. This chain links TRBV9 with TRBJ2-7; 15 bases are a match to TRBD2. The CDR3 loop is CASSPRGTSGRLSYEQYF. CDR3 DNA sequence: TGTGCCAGCAGCCCCCGAGGGACTAGCGGGAGGCTTTCCTACGAGCAGTACTTC.